Following are 29 T cell receptor beta chains from one sample sequenced in a study of T cells in Graves' hyperthyroidism and ophthalmopathy. TCR beta CDR3 regions were amplified from RNA. HTBI primers were used for first-round RT-PCR of the TCR CDR3. In TCRdb, the multiplex PCR reads were re-called with MiXCR into one record per CDR3 protein. The sample carries 550,000 to 650,000 distinct CDR3 sequences, about 15% recorded once. Sequencing used blood. These receptors were taken from a young woman with Graves' hyperthyroidism that later progressed to Graves' ophthalmopathy.

About this clonotype itself: Being one base from a much bigger clone, this may be a read error. This chain links TRBV28 with TRBJ2-7, with D possibly TRBD1 on 6 matching bases. The germline V gene encodes CDR1 MDHEN and CDR2 SYDVKM. The V gene lost 5 bases and the J gene lost 2 bases, with 10 bases spanning the gap. The CDR3 is 13 residues long. The CDR3 nucleotides are TGTGCCAGCAGTCGCGGACAGACCTACGAGCAGTACTTC. Its protein is CASSRGQTYEQYF.

CDR3 in amino acids: CASSQEVGVGRGDNSPLHF. The CDR3 nucleotides are TGTGCCAGCAGCCAAGAAGTGGGGGTGGGGAGGGGGGACAATTCACCCCTCCACTTT. V gene TRBV4-2 combines with J gene TRBJ1-6; TRBD1 is a possible D gene (6 bases). V was trimmed by 0 bases and J by 7 bases, leaving 22 bases between them. The CDR3 is 19 amino acids. The germline V gene encodes CDR1 LGHNA and CDR2 YNFKEQ.

This clonotype was counted many times. V usage is TRBV6-1 and J usage is TRBJ1-2; a possible D gene is TRBD1 (5 bases). There are 14 residues in the CDR3. The germline V gene encodes CDR1 MNHNS and CDR2 SASEGT. The V end was cut by 6 bases, the J end by 5 bases, with 16 bases between. The CDR3 nucleotides read TGTGCCAGCAGCCCCCTTGAAGGGGATTATGGCTACACCTTC. Its protein product is CASSPLEGDYGYTF.

This clonotype was detected only a few times. V usage is TRBV19 and J usage is TRBJ2-2; no clear D. V lost 4 bases, J lost 0 bases, and 12 bases lay in between. The CDR3 has 16 amino acids. CDR1 is LNHDA, CDR2 SQIVND, per germline (reference sequence). The DNA for the CDR3 is TGTGCCAGTAGTACCCAGACAACTACGAACACCGGGGAGCTGTTTTTT. Translating it yields CASSTQTTTNTGELFF.

This clonotype was detected only a few times. CDR3 amino acids: CASSVVSVSGANVLTF. CDR3 nucleotide sequence: TGTGCCAGCAGCGTAGTTTCGGTATCTGGGGCCAACGTCCTGACTTTC. This chain connects TRBV9 to TRBJ2-6; unclear D gene. V lost 0 bases and J 1 base, leaving 8 bases between the germline ends. This CDR3 comprises 16 residues. Looked up from germline, CDR1 is SGDLS and CDR2 is YYNGEE.

This clonotype was counted at least ten times. The chain combines TRBV5-1 with TRBJ2-7; D is tentatively TRBD1 or TRBD2 (6 bases each). Trimming cost V 4 bases and J 7 bases, with 15 bases left between them. Germline CDR1 is SGHRS and CDR2 is YFSETQ. The CDR3 runs 13 residues. The CDR3 loop reads CASSDPGAREQYF. The CDR3 DNA reads as TGCGCCAGCAGCGATCCGGGGGCAAGAGAGCAGTACTTC.

This clonotype came up many times. The chain combines TRBV20-1 with TRBJ2-1; weak D call: TRBD2 (5 bases). From germline, CDR1 is DFQATT and CDR2 SNEGSKA (reference sequence). V was cut by 5 bases and J by 10 bases, with 18 bases left in between. This CDR3 has 13 residues. Written as DNA, the CDR3 is TGCAGTGCTCCTTCGGCGACTGGGGAGGAGCAGTTCTTC. Translation: CSAPSATGEEQFF.

Note on this clonotype: A much larger clone lies a single base off, so this may be a read error. The chain links TRBV3-1 to TRBJ2-1; maybe TRBD2 (6 bases). The CDR3 runs to 17 residues. Per the germline V gene, CDR1 is LGHDT and CDR2 is YNNKEL (reference sequence). Trimming took 4 bases from V and 5 from J, leaving 21 bases between them. DNA of the CDR3: TGTGCCAGCAGCCTCCAGAATAGCTGGAGGGCTAACAATGAGCAGTTCTTC. This codes for CASSLQNSWRANNEQFF.

There are many counts of this clonotype. The V call is TRBV7-9, the J call TRBJ1-1; the D gene is possibly TRBD1 (6 bases). This CDR3 is built from 13 residues. CDR1 and CDR2 (germline): SEHNR, FQNEAQ (reference sequence). V lost 0 bases and J 11 bases, leaving 13 bases between the germline ends. CDR3 DNA: TGTGCCAGCAGCTTAGCAGACGAGGGGGGCGCTTTCTTT. This codes for CASSLADEGGAFF.

In its sample, this clonotype was seen many times. The V call is TRBV24-1, the J call TRBJ2-7, with D possibly being TRBD2 (5 bases). Germline lookup yields CDR1 KGHDR and CDR2 SFDVKD. Trimming took 2 bases from V and 2 from J, leaving 6 bases between them. The CDR3 sequence is 13 residues long. The CDR3 spells CATSDSGAYEQYF. CDR3 DNA: TGTGCCACCAGTGATTCCGGGGCCTACGAGCAGTACTTC.

This clonotype has a handful of counts. This chain connects TRBV19 to TRBJ2-7; 7 nucleotides match TRBD1. Unmatched junction bases numbered 11, after V lost 6 bases and J lost 0 bases. The germline V gene has CDR1 LNHDA and CDR2 SQIVND (reference sequence). The CDR3 loop spans 16 amino acids. In nucleotides, the CDR3 is TGTGCCAGTAGCCCCTCCCCAGGGGGAAACTCCTACGAGCAGTACTTC. Its translation: CASSPSPGGNSYEQYF. Looking up the rest from reference TRBV19 and TRBJ2-7 gives the full variable domain: DGGITQSPKYLFRKEGQNVTLSCEQNLNHDAMYWYRQDPGQGLRLIYYSQIVNDFQKGDIAEGYSVSREKKESFPLTVTSAQKNPTAFYLCASSPSPGGNSYEQYFGPGTRLTVT.

This clonotype was recorded at least ten times. A read error is possible here, since a much larger clone lies one base away. V is TRBV5-6 and J is TRBJ1-2; no reliable D call. Germline CDR1 and CDR2: SGHDT and YYEEEE. Trimming cost V 4 bases and J 4 bases, with 8 bases left between them. CDR3 length: 12 residues. The CDR3 protein is CASSQGVYGYTF. The CDR3 region has the DNA TGTGCCAGCAGCCAAGGCGTCTATGGCTACACCTTC.

The genes are TRBV3-1 and TRBJ2-7, with 8 nucleotides matching TRBD1. Unmatched junction bases numbered 12, after V lost 6 bases and J lost 5 bases. CDR1 and CDR2 (germline): LGHDT, YNNKEL (reference sequence). The CDR3 length is 15 residues. Here the CDR3 DNA reads TGTGCCAGCAGACTAGGACAGGGTAGAGGGAACGAGCAGTACTTC. Amino acids: CASRLGQGRGNEQYF.

This clonotype was detected only a few times. The CDR3 sequence: CSVDHRAYGYTF. The CDR3 nucleotides read TGCAGCGTTGATCACAGGGCCTATGGCTACACCTTC. The chain joins TRBV29-1 to TRBJ1-2; maybe TRBD1 (6 bases). The length of the CDR3 is 12 residues. The V end was cut by 3 bases, the J end by 4 bases, with 9 bases between. Germline CDR1 is SQVTM and CDR2 is ANQGSEA.

A few counts support this clonotype. This chain uses TRBV11-3 with TRBJ2-2, with 8 bases matching TRBD1. J was trimmed by 2 bases and V by 1 base; bases with no gene match: 6. The V gene's germline CDR1 is SGHNT and CDR2 YENEEA. There are 17 residues in the CDR3. CDR3 sequence reads: CASSLAGTGGNTGELFF. In DNA form, the CDR3 reads TGTGCCAGCAGCTTAGCGGGGACAGGAGGTAACACCGGGGAGCTGTTTTTT.

V gene TRBV3-1 combines with J gene TRBJ2-1; TRBD2 is a possible D gene (6 bases). There are 15 residues in the CDR3. Germline V gene lookup returns CDR1 LGHDT and CDR2 YNNKEL (reference sequence). The ends were cut back, 8 bases at V and 2 bases at J, with 16 bases in the middle. The CDR3 DNA reads as TGTGCCAGCGGCTCCGCGGGACTGACCTACAATGAGCAGTTCTTC. It yields the protein CASGSAGLTYNEQFF.

The table lists this clonotype with many counts. The J gene is TRBJ1-2, the V gene TRBV12-3 or TRBV12-4, with D perhaps matching TRBD1 (6 bases). The CDR3 length is 14 residues. V lost 4 bases, J lost 8 bases, and 17 bases lay in between. The CDR3 sequence: CASSSGGGQWGYTF. CDR3 DNA sequence: TGTGCCAGCAGTTCCGGCGGGGGGCAATGGGGCTACACCTTC.

Many counts were recorded for this clonotype. This chain joins TRBV6-2 or TRBV6-3 and TRBJ2-2; 7 bases align to TRBD2. The CDR3 covers 17 residues. V was pared by 2 bases and J by 2 bases, with 8 bases of the junction left unmatched. Germline V gene data show CDR1 as MNHEY and CDR2 as SVGEGT. The CDR3 region has the DNA TGTGCCAGCAGTTACGAATGGCGGGAGCGCAACACCGGGGAGCTGTTTTTT. The encoded protein is CASSYEWRERNTGELFF.

This clonotype was picked up a small number of times. This sequence joins TRBV5-6 and TRBJ2-4; D is unclear. The germline CDR1 and CDR2 sequences are SGHDT and YYEEEE. Trimming pared 3 bases from V and 4 bases from J, leaving 11 bases between. The CDR3 totals 14 residues. CDR3 amino acids: CASSSGSSKNIQYF. CDR3 bases: TGTGCCAGCAGCTCCGGGTCGTCTAAAAACATTCAGTACTTC.

This clonotype was picked up a small number of times. The chain recombines TRBV9 with TRBJ2-7; 10 nucleotides match TRBD2. Germline V lookup: CDR1 SGDLS, CDR2 YYNGEE. CDR3 length: 15 amino acids. With 2 bases clipped from V and 2 bases from J, the junction kept 4 bases outside the gene matches. The CDR3 sequence: CASSVTSGATYEQYF. The DNA of the CDR3 is TGTGCCAGCAGCGTCACTAGCGGGGCAACCTACGAGCAGTACTTC.

This clonotype was found many times. This rearrangement joins TRBV24-1 to TRBJ2-3; no definite D call. Trimming cost V 0 bases and J 7 bases, with 10 bases left between them. CDR3 length: 14 amino acids. Germline CDR1 reads KGHDR; CDR2 reads SFDVKD. The CDR3: CATSDLPSSHTQYF. The CDR3 DNA reads TGTGCCACCAGTGATTTGCCTAGTTCTCATACGCAGTATTTT.

This rearrangement joins TRBV30 to TRBJ2-7, with 11 nucleotides matching TRBD2. The CDR3 covers 15 residues. Germline CDR1 reads GTSNPN; CDR2 reads SVGIG (reference sequence). V shed 3 bases and J 4 bases; nucleotides not matched to a gene: 8. The CDR3 DNA follows: TGTGCCTGGAGACCGACTAGCGGGATGACTTACGAGCAGTACTTC. Its protein product is CAWRPTSGMTYEQYF.

A note on this clonotype: One base away lies a much larger clone, so this may be a sequencing read error. The chain carries TRBV5-8 and TRBJ2-7; D unresolved. V was clipped by 1 base and J by 5 bases, with 10 bases between them. Germline CDR1 and CDR2: SGHTS and YDEGEE. The CDR3 is 13 amino acids. DNA for the CDR3: TGTGCCAGCAGCTTGCAGCTGGGCCACGAGCAGTACTTC. It translates to CASSLQLGHEQYF.

This clonotype was counted between two and nine times. The J gene is TRBJ1-2, the V gene TRBV12-3 or TRBV12-4; 7 bases align to TRBD1. The CDR3 extends over 15 amino acids. The V gene end was trimmed by 3 bases and the J gene end by 10 bases; junction bases not matched to a gene: 14. The CDR3 sequence: CASSFMGQPHYAYTF. As DNA, the CDR3 is TGTGCCAGCAGTTTTATGGGACAGCCCCATTACGCCTACACCTTC.

This clonotype occurred a few times. The chain carries TRBV7-9 and TRBJ2-4; 7 positions match TRBD2. The CDR3 extends over 20 amino acids. With V trimmed by 5 bases and J by 0 bases, 19 bases remained unmatched. In germline, CDR1 is SEHNR, CDR2 FQNEAQ (reference sequence). The CDR3 nucleotides read TGTGCCAGCAGCCAGATGACGAACGGACTAGGACATATAGCCAAAAACATTCAGTACTTC. Protein sequence: CASSQMTNGLGHIAKNIQYF.

This clonotype was seen only a few times. This chain joins TRBV19 and TRBJ2-1; D might be TRBD2 (5 bases). Between the trimmed V and J ends, which lost 3 bases and 0 bases, there was a span of 12 bases. CDR1 is LNHDA and CDR2 is SQIVND in the germline V gene (reference sequence). CDR3 length: 16 amino acids. The CDR3 sequence is CASSIFGVSSYNEQFF. CDR3 sequence (DNA): TGTGCCAGTAGTATTTTCGGGGTGAGCTCCTACAATGAGCAGTTCTTC.

This clonotype has a count of ten or more. The gene calls are TRBV24-1 and TRBJ1-1; D gene uncertain. This CDR3 contains 12 residues. CDR1 and CDR2 (germline): KGHDR, SFDVKD. Trimming took 9 bases from V and 7 from J, leaving 14 bases between them. In DNA, the CDR3 is TGTGCCACCCAAACCCTTTTTGGTGAAGCTTTCTTT. Its translation: CATQTLFGEAFF.

This clonotype was observed at least ten times. This rearrangement joins TRBV20-1 to TRBJ2-3; TRBD1 aligns across 8 bases. Losses at the gene ends were 0 bases for V and 0 bases for J; bases not matched to a gene: 8. CDR1 and CDR2 from the germline V gene are DFQATT and SNEGSKA (reference sequence). The length of the CDR3 is 17 residues. CDR3 sequence reads: CSARDRTGGMSTDTQYF. CDR3 sequence (DNA): TGCAGTGCTAGAGATCGCACAGGGGGAATGAGCACAGATACGCAGTATTTT.

This clonotype was counted at least ten times. The V gene is TRBV11-2, the J gene TRBJ2-7; the D is unclear. CDR1 SGHAT and CDR2 FQNNGV come from the germline V gene. This CDR3 has 15 amino acids. Deletions cut 0 bases from V and 4 bases from J, with 13 bases between. CDR3 DNA sequence: TGTGCCAGCAGCTTAGACCCCTGGGCTAGATACGAGCAGTACTTC. Amino acids: CASSLDPWARYEQYF.